This T cell receptor (beta chain) was recovered during a study of identical twins. Study observations and caveats: Insertion counts were lower in abundant cord blood beta clonotypes, a trend that memory repertoires did not show.

No donor was unhealthy or non-Caucasian. One entry per CDR3 protein, called by TCRdb with MiXCR from the 5' RACE reads. Here the sample spans hundreds of thousands of distinct CDR3 sequences, approximately 22% being singletons. In this sample, this clonotype turned up a few times. No antigen is known for it. The CDR3 covers 14 residues. Germline CDR1 is SGHTA and CDR2 is FQGNSA. With 0 bases removed from V and 9 bases from J, the gap between germline ends came to 14 bases. The same specimen was also included in a second study, on T cells expressing NK-cell markers.

V usage is TRBV7-2 and J usage is TRBJ2-5; no clear D gene. The sequenced sample consisted of PBMCs. The origin of this receptor is a woman aged 18-29 years in good health. CDR3 region: CASSLASVALAQYF. Here the CDR3 DNA reads TGTGCCAGCAGCTTAGCGTCGGTTGCCCTGGCCCAGTACTTC.